The next 22 T cell receptor beta chains were all read from a single sample in a study of cytomegalovirus exposure and HLA in healthy donors. A multiplex PCR was run with 60 Vbeta primers and 13 Jbeta primers. The table came from immunoSEQ multiplex PCR; TCRdb's copy has only in-frame clones and leaves some out. The table records under 200,000 clones, around 80% of them present only once. Material for sequencing was PBMCs. The receptor set was obtained from a male donor in good health and CMV-seronegative.

As concerns this clone: The same CDR3 can be traced to other DNA sequences in this sample. J is TRBJ2-3 and V is TRBV5-1, with D tentatively TRBD2 (5 bases). Germline V lookup: CDR1 SGHRS, CDR2 YFSETQ. V gave up 2 bases and J gave up 4 bases, with 5 bases separating them. The CDR3 has 12 amino acids. CDR3 sequence: CASSLAADTQYF. In nucleotides, the CDR3 is TGCGCCAGCAGCTTAGCGGCAGATACGCAGTATTTT.

A word on this clone: A junction end diverges from the germline sequence, so it may reflect a read error. This chain uses TRBV15 with TRBJ2-7; 11 nucleotides match TRBD1. The CDR3 consists of 17 residues. The V gene's germline CDR1 is LNHNV and CDR2 YYDKDF (reference sequence). The CDR3: CATSGDPGTGGLYEQYF. The CDR3 coding sequence is TGTGCCACCAGCGGAGACCCTGGGACAGGGGGTTTATACGAGCAGTACTTC.

The chain uses TRBV27 and TRBJ2-7; weak D call: TRBD2 (5 bases). The germline V gene encodes CDR1 MNHEY and CDR2 SMNVEV (reference sequence). CDR3 length equals 13 residues. Trimming cost V 6 bases and J 4 bases, with 13 bases left between them. The CDR3 here is CASSTNPGYEQYF. The CDR3 DNA sequence: TGTGCCAGCAGCACTAACCCGGGGTACGAGCAGTACTTC.

CDR3 sequence reads: CCGGVGGELFF. The CDR3 nucleotides are TGTTGCGGGGGGGTTGGCGGGGAGCTGTTTTTT. V gene TRBV30 combines with J gene TRBJ2-2, with 9 bases that match TRBD2. Germline loops: CDR1 GTSNPN, CDR2 SVGIG (reference sequence). This CDR3 region has 11 residues.

The chain employs TRBV9 and TRBJ2-1, with 9 nucleotides matching TRBD2. The J segment lost 6 bases and the V segment lost 4 bases, leaving 8 bases of the junction unmatched. Looked up from germline, CDR1 is SGDLS and CDR2 is YYNGEE. The CDR3 contains 15 residues. The CDR3 DNA sequence: TGTGCCAGCAGCACCCTAGCGGGGCCAGGCAATGAGCAGTTCTTC. Protein sequence: CASSTLAGPGNEQFF.

The CDR3 reads CASSSSGNTEAFF. CDR3 coding DNA: TGCGCCAGCAGTTCCTCGGGGAACACTGAAGCTTTCTTT. The chain is built from TRBV5-1 and TRBJ1-1; D not resolved. The germline V gene encodes CDR1 SGHRS and CDR2 YFSETQ. V was cut by 5 bases and J by 1 base, with 9 bases left in between. This CDR3 contains 13 residues.

The chain links TRBV6-1 to TRBJ1-5; D ambiguous. Trimming took off 7 bases at V and 0 bases at J, with 7 bases between the two ends. The CDR3 extends over 13 amino acids. Germline assignment: CDR1 MNHNS and CDR2 SASEGT. CDR3 residues: CASTLYSNQPQHF. The DNA for the CDR3 is TGTGCCAGCACCCTATATAGCAATCAGCCCCAGCATTTT.

J is TRBJ1-6 and V is TRBV19; tentatively, D is TRBD1 (6 bases). Germline V gene lookup returns CDR1 LNHDA and CDR2 SQIVND (reference sequence). V shed 7 bases and J shed 9 bases, with 13 bases lying between them. The CDR3 consists of 13 residues. CDR3 in DNA: TGTGCCAGTAAAGACAGGTCACTTTCACCCCTCCACTTT. This gives the protein CASKDRSLSPLHF.

This clone came up once. V is TRBV5-6 and J is TRBJ2-1, with 10 bases matching TRBD2. Trimming cost V 4 bases and J 6 bases; bases outside gene matches: 7. Germline CDR1 and CDR2: SGHDT and YYEEEE. The CDR3 runs 15 residues. CDR3 DNA: TGTGCCAGCAGCGGTCTAGCGGGGGACTCCAATGAGCAGTTCTTC. Protein: CASSGLAGDSNEQFF.

The DNA for the CDR3 is TGTGCCATCAGTGTCGCGAGTAGCTCCTACGAGCAGTACTTC. Translating gives CAISVASSSYEQYF. V usage is TRBV10-3 and J usage is TRBJ2-7; D unresolved. V lost 4 bases and J 0 bases, leaving 10 bases between the germline ends. Germline values: CDR1 ENHRY, CDR2 SYGVKD. This CDR3 contains 14 residues.

As for this clone: One junction end does not reproduce the germline sequence, and a read error may be involved. Within the sample, other DNA sequences also encode this same CDR3. The genes are TRBV7-9 and TRBJ2-3; D ambiguous. Looked up from germline, CDR1 is SEHNR and CDR2 is FQNEAQ (reference sequence). This CDR3 has 15 residues. DNA for the CDR3: TGCGCCAGCAGCTTAGCTACTCCTAGCACAGATACGCAGTATTTT. It translates to CASSLATPSTDTQYF.

This sequence joins TRBV9 and TRBJ2-1; 16 nucleotides align to TRBD2. CDR3 length: 17 amino acids. CDR1 and CDR2 from the germline V gene are SGDLS and YYNGEE. Unmatched junction bases numbered 9, after V lost 3 bases and J lost 9 bases. The DNA for the CDR3 is TGTGCCAGCAGCGCCGGGACTAGCGGGGGGGTTTTGGGTGAGCAGTTCTTC. The encoded protein is CASSAGTSGGVLGEQFF.

The chain uses TRBV18 and TRBJ1-6, with TRBD1 matching over 7 bases. CDR3 size: 15 residues. Germline CDR1 KGHSH, CDR2 LQKENI. V trimming: 3 bases; J trimming: 6 bases; junction bases outside the gene matches: 5. CDR3 region: CASSPRDSFNSPLHF. The CDR3 DNA is TGTGCCAGCTCACCCCGGGACAGCTTTAATTCACCCCTCCACTTT.

V is TRBV27 and J is TRBJ1-1; D ambiguous. This CDR3 has 13 amino acids. The germline V gene has CDR1 MNHEY and CDR2 SMNVEV (reference sequence). Trimming shortened V by 4 bases and J by 1 base, and 7 bases separated the two germline ends. This CDR3 reads CASSSFSNTEAFF. DNA for the CDR3: TGTGCCAGCAGTTCCTTTTCGAACACTGAAGCTTTCTTT.

CDR3 in amino acids: CASSPPGQSGETQYF. The CDR3 nucleotides read TGTGCCAGCAGTCCACCGGGACAGTCTGGGGAGACCCAGTACTTC. The chain couples TRBV6-6 to TRBJ2-5; 7 bases map to TRBD1. The ends lost 5 bases at V and 5 bases at J; junction bases unmatched: 11. CDR1 is MNHNY, CDR2 SVGAGI, per germline (reference sequence). The CDR3 is 15 residues long.

The gene calls are TRBV5-1 and TRBJ1-2, with 9 positions matching TRBD1. V dropped 0 bases and J dropped 4; count of bases not matched to a gene: 10. The length of the CDR3 is 17 residues. The germline gives CDR1 SGHRS, CDR2 YFSETQ. CDR3 amino acids: CASSLAQGTGLRYGYTF. For the CDR3, the DNA is TGCGCCAGCAGCTTGGCCCAGGGGACAGGGTTGCGCTATGGCTACACCTTC.

The rearrangement links TRBV9 to TRBJ2-3, with D possibly TRBD2 on 5 matching bases. Germline loops: CDR1 SGDLS, CDR2 YYNGEE. The CDR3 has 14 amino acids. V lost 0 bases and J 5 bases, leaving 10 bases between the germline ends. DNA of the CDR3: TGTGCCAGCAGCGTAGGTCTTGAGGGAGATACGCAGTATTTT. Its protein is CASSVGLEGDTQYF.

CDR3 amino acids: CASSSPNPGQQNSPLHF. The CDR3, as DNA: TGTGCCAGCTCATCCCCAAATCCGGGACAGCAGAATTCACCCCTCCACTTT. The V gene is TRBV18, the J gene TRBJ1-6; 7 nucleotides agree with TRBD1. The CDR3 loop spans 17 amino acids. After removal of 5 bases from V and 7 bases from J, the junction contained 14 bases not matched to a gene. Germline values: CDR1 KGHSH, CDR2 LQKENI.

This chain joins TRBV5-1 and TRBJ2-5; a possible D gene is TRBD2 (6 bases). CDR3 length equals 15 residues. CDR1 SGHRS and CDR2 YFSETQ come from the germline V gene. V lost 0 bases to trimming and J lost 4 bases, with 13 bases between them. This CDR3 reads CASSLVGGVGETQYF. In nucleotides, the CDR3 is TGCGCCAGCAGCTTGGTCGGAGGGGTAGGAGAGACCCAGTACTTC.

Regarding this clone: The sample contains more than one DNA sequence encoding this CDR3. V is TRBV10-1 and J is TRBJ1-1, with D unclear. V was pared by 4 bases and J by 0 bases, with 6 bases between. Germline V CDR1 and CDR2: WNHNN, SYGVQD (reference sequence). CDR3 length equals 13 residues. CDR3 in amino acids: CASSAGMNTEAFF. For the CDR3, the DNA is TGCGCCAGCAGTGCAGGCATGAACACTGAAGCTTTCTTT.

The chain joins TRBV19 to TRBJ1-1; weak D call: TRBD1 (6 bases). V shed 5 bases and J shed 4 bases, with 11 bases lying between them. The CDR3 covers 13 residues. Germline CDR1 reads LNHDA; CDR2 reads SQIVND (reference sequence). The CDR3 is CASSLGQRTEAFF. The CDR3 DNA sequence: TGTGCCAGTAGTCTTGGACAGCGCACTGAAGCTTTCTTT. Looking up the rest from reference TRBV19 and TRBJ1-1 gives the full variable domain: DGGITQSPKYLFRKEGQNVTLSCEQNLNHDAMYWYRQDPGQGLRLIYYSQIVNDFQKGDIAEGYSVSREKKESFPLTVTSAQKNPTAFYLCASSLGQRTEAFFGQGTRLTVV.

The chain couples TRBV30 to TRBJ2-3; 11 bases line up with TRBD2. Germline V gives CDR1 GTSNPN, CDR2 SVGIG (reference sequence). CDR3 length: 14 amino acids. Losses at the gene ends were 6 bases for V and 4 bases for J; bases not matched to a gene: 6. For the CDR3, the DNA is TGTGCCTGTAATTTAGCGGGGGGGCCAGATACGCAGTATTTT. This sequence encodes CACNLAGGPDTQYF.